The clone carrying this TCR beta chain was seen at least ten times. The target antigen is unknown. As for time point: persistent/refractory GD, antithyroid drugs over 5 years with positive TRAb. Extracted PBMC RNA gave rise to the TCR library. In this cohort, patients came from an endocrinology department located in Xi'an, China. The data are from a study of regulatory T cells in long-lasting Graves disease. Study in general: To qualify as persistent, Graves' disease required over 5 years of antithyroid drugs with positive TSH receptor antibodies. Whole-study results and caveats: Patients whose Graves' disease persisted exhibited lower TCR diversity than those newly diagnosed. Persistent disease exhibited a predilection for TRBV28, TRBJ1-2 and TRBJ2-5.

Arm-PCR with iRepertoire HTBI primers amplified the CDR3 regions for these TCR beta libraries. TCRdb re-derived calls from the multiplex PCR reads in MiXCR, one entry per CDR3 protein. This sample has 350,000 to 500,000 distinct CDR3 sequences, with 20% to 25% found just once. The CDR3 totals 15 residues. CDR1 and CDR2 (germline): SGDLS, YYNGEE. V lost 3 bases to trimming and J lost 4 bases; unmatched junction nucleotides: 5. The V gene is TRBV9, the J gene TRBJ2-5, with 11 positions matching TRBD2. This clonotype was obtained from a female donor with Graves disease. The sample here was peripheral blood mononuclear cells (PBMCs), taken when the disease was refractory, from a patient treated with antithyroid drugs. For the CDR3, the DNA is TGTGCCAGCAGCGCCACTAGCGGGAGTACAGAGACCCAGTACTTC. It yields the protein CASSATSGSTETQYF.